A single sample is the source of the 10 T cell receptor beta chains below, sequenced in a study of T cell changes during pregnancy in multiple sclerosis. Data came from immunoSEQ multiplex PCR; TCRdb stores just in-frame clones and leaves some out. The data show approximately 30,000 clones, with less than 95% seen just once and about 12% held by the top ten. Sample: CD8+ T cells from peripheral blood mononuclear cells, taken in the first trimester of pregnancy. These receptors came from a female donor with multiple sclerosis, enrolled in a pregnancy study.

The V and J genes are TRBV23-1 and TRBJ2-2; TRBD1 matches at 9 bases. TRBV23-1 counts as an open reading frame of uncertain function. There are 19 residues in the CDR3. V shed 2 bases and J 1 base; nucleotides not matched to a gene: 11. The CDR3 reads CASSQTQKQGAGNTGELFF. Written as DNA, the CDR3 is TGCGCCAGCAGTCAAACCCAAAAACAGGGGGCGGGGAACACCGGGGAGCTGTTTTTT.

V is TRBV27 and J is TRBJ2-1, with D perhaps TRBD1 (5 bases). The CDR3 is 13 amino acids. Trimming shortened V by 5 bases and J by 3 bases, and 8 bases separated the two germline ends. Germline V gene data show CDR1 as MNHEY and CDR2 as SMNVEV (reference sequence). The CDR3 DNA reads as TGTGCCAGCAGTACCGACAGCTACAATGAGCAGTTCTTC. Translated, it gives CASSTDSYNEQFF.

The chain employs TRBV28 and TRBJ2-2; TRBD1 aligns across 8 bases. Germline lookup yields CDR1 MDHEN and CDR2 SYDVKM. V lost 5 bases to trimming and J lost 6 bases; unmatched junction nucleotides: 8. CDR3 length equals 15 residues. The CDR3 sequence: CASSVTGGLPGELFF. The CDR3 DNA follows: TGTGCCAGCAGTGTTACAGGGGGTCTTCCCGGGGAGCTGTTTTTT.

The count of this clone is one. This chain links TRBV25-1 with TRBJ2-5, with no clear D. The germline V gene has CDR1 MGHDK and CDR2 SYGVNS. The CDR3 spans 13 residues. V lost 3 bases, J lost 3 bases, and 8 bases lay in between. CDR3 residues: CASSDPAEETQYF. CDR3 DNA: TGTGCCAGCAGTGACCCGGCGGAAGAGACCCAGTACTTC.

The rearrangement joins TRBV28 to TRBJ2-5; perhaps TRBD1 as D (5 bases). CDR1 MDHEN and CDR2 SYDVKM come from the germline V gene. CDR3 length: 15 amino acids. Deletions cut 8 bases from V and 0 bases from J, with 16 bases between. The CDR3 nucleotides are TGTGCCAGCTCCCCCTTACAGGAAAACCAAGAGACCCAGTACTTC. Its protein is CASSPLQENQETQYF.

This clone appeared a single time. This sequence joins TRBV10-3 and TRBJ1-2, with 7 nucleotides matching TRBD1. Trimming at V came to 8 bases and at J to 5 bases, leaving 23 bases not matched to a gene. Germline CDR1 reads ENHRY; CDR2 reads SYGVKD. This CDR3 region has 18 residues. The CDR3 DNA follows: TGTGCCATCCCAAAACAGGACAGGTCTATACCTTCTCTATATGGCTACACCTTC. Protein product: CAIPKQDRSIPSLYGYTF.

The rearrangement uses TRBV7-9 and TRBJ2-1; 7 bases fit TRBD2. The CDR3 runs 13 residues. From germline, CDR1 is SEHNR and CDR2 FQNEAQ (reference sequence). V gave up 3 bases and J gave up 8 bases; unmatched junction bases: 4. The CDR3 region is CASSLAGVDEQFF. The DNA for the CDR3 is TGTGCCAGCAGCTTGGCGGGGGTCGATGAGCAGTTCTTC.

This clone has only a few counts. The V and J genes are TRBV7-6 and TRBJ1-4; 7 nucleotides agree with TRBD1. The J segment lost 7 bases and the V segment lost 3 bases, leaving 8 bases of the junction unmatched. Germline assignment: CDR1 SGHVS and CDR2 FNYEAQ. This CDR3 contains 15 residues. The chain's CDR3 is CASSLNTRTGEKLFF. CDR3 DNA: TGTGCCAGCAGCTTGAACACCCGGACAGGTGAAAAACTGTTTTTT.

The J gene is TRBJ1-1, the V gene TRBV28, with TRBD1 as a possible D gene (5 bases). Germline CDR1 reads MDHEN; CDR2 reads SYDVKM. The CDR3 consists of 17 residues. V was pared by 6 bases and J by 1 base, with 21 bases between. CDR3 sequence (DNA): TGTGCCAGCAGAACGTGGGGGGGGATAGAGGCGAACACTGAAGCTTTCTTT. Translating it yields CASRTWGGIEANTEAFF.

V is TRBV29-1 and J is TRBJ2-5; 12 nucleotides match TRBD1. J lost 5 bases, V lost 6 bases, and 7 bases had no gene match. The CDR3 sequence is 14 residues long. Germline V gene sequence: CDR1 SQVTM, CDR2 ANQGSEA. CDR3 loop: CSVTGTGGWETQYF. CDR3 DNA sequence: TGCAGCGTAACCGGGACAGGGGGCTGGGAGACCCAGTACTTC.